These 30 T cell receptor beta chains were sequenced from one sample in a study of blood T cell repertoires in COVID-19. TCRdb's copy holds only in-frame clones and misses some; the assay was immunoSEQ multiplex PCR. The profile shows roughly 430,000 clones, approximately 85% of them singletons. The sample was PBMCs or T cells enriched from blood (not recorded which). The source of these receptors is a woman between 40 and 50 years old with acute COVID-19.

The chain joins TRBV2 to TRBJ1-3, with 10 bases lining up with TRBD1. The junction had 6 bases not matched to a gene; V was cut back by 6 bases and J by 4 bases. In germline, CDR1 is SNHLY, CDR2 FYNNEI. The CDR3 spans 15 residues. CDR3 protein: CASSLTGGGGNTIYF. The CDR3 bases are TGTGCCAGCAGCCTGACAGGGGGCGGCGGAAACACCATATATTTT.

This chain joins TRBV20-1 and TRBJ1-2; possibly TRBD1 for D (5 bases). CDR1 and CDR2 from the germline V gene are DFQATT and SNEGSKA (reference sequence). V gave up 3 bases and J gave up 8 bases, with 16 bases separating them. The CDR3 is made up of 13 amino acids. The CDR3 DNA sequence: TGCAGTGCTAGTCTATCAGGGCTAACAGGCTACACCTTC. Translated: CSASLSGLTGYTF.

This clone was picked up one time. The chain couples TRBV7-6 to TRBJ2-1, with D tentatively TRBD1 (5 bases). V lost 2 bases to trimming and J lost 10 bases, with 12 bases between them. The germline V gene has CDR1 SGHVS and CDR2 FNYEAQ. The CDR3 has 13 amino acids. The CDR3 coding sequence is TGTGCCAGCAGCTTATCGTTCAGGGTAGAGCAGTTCTTC. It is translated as CASSLSFRVEQFF.

The CDR3 loop is CASSQSGGQGGSSGNTIYF. CDR3 sequence (DNA): TGTGCCAGCAGCCAAAGCGGGGGTCAAGGGGGGAGCTCTGGAAACACCATATATTTT. The chain carries TRBV11-2 and TRBJ1-3, with D possibly TRBD1 on 6 matching bases. Germline assignment: CDR1 SGHAT and CDR2 FQNNGV. Trimming stripped 5 bases from V and 0 bases from J, with 23 bases between. The CDR3 covers 19 residues.

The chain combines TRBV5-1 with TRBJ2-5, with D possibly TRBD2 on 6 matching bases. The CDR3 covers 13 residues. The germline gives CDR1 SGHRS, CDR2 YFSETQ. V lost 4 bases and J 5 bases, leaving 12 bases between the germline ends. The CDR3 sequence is CASSVRAGETQYF. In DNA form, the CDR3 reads TGCGCCAGCAGCGTCCGTGCGGGGGAGACCCAGTACTTC. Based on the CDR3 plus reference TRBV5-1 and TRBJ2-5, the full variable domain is KAGVTQTPRYLIKTRGQQVTLSCSPISGHRSVSWYQQTPGQGLQFLFEYFSETQRNKGNFPGRFSGRQFSNSRSEMNVSTLELGDSALYLCASSVRAGETQYFGPGTRLLVL.

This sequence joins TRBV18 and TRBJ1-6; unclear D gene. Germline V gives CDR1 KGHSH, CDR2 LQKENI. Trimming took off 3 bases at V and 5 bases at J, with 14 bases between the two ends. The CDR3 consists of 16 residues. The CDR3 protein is CASSPREKRDNSPLHF. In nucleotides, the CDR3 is TGTGCCAGCTCACCTAGGGAGAAGAGGGATAATTCACCCCTCCACTTT.

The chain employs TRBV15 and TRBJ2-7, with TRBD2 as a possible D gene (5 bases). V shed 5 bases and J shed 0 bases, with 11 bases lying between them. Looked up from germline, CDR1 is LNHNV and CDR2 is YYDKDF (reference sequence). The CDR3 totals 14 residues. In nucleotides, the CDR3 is TGTGCCACCAGCCGGGGTTTACTCTCCTACGAGCAGTACTTC. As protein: CATSRGLLSYEQYF.

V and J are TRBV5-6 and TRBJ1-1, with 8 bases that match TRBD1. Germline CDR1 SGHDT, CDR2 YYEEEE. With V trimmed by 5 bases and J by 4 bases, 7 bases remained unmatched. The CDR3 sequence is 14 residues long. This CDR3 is CASSYLDRVTEAFF. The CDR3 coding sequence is TGTGCCAGCAGTTACCTGGACAGGGTCACTGAAGCTTTCTTT.

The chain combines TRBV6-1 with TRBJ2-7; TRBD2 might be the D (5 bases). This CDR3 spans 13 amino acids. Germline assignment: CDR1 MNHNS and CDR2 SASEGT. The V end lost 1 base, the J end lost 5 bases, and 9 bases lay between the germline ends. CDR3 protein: CASSEGGRDEQYF. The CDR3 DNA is TGTGCCAGCAGTGAAGGAGGGCGGGACGAGCAGTACTTC.

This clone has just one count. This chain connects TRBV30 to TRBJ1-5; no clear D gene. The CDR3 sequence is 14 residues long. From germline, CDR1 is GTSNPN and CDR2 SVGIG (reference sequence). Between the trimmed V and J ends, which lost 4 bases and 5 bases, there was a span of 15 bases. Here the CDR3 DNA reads TGTGCCTGGACCTACCCGGGAACGGATCAGCCCCAGCATTTT. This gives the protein CAWTYPGTDQPQHF.

The CDR3 DNA reads as TGCGCCAGCAGCTGGAGACAGGGGGCCCATGAAGCTTTCTTT. This translates into CASSWRQGAHEAFF. The chain uses TRBV5-1 and TRBJ1-1, with 10 bases matching TRBD1. V lost 3 bases to trimming and J lost 7 bases; unmatched junction nucleotides: 6. The CDR3 is 14 residues long. Germline CDR1 and CDR2: SGHRS and YFSETQ.

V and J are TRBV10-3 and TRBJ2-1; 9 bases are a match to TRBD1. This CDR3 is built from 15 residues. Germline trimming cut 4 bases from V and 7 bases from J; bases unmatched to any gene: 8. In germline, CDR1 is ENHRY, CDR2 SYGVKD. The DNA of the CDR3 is TGTGCCATCAGTGTAGGGGGACAGGGATGGAATGAGCAGTTCTTC. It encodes CAISVGGQGWNEQFF.

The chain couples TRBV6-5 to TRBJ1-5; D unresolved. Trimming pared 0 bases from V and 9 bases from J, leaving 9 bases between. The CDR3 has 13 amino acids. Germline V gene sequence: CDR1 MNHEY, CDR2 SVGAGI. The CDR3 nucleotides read TGTGCCAGCAGTTACTCGACTCAGACGCCCCAGCATTTT. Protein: CASSYSTQTPQHF.

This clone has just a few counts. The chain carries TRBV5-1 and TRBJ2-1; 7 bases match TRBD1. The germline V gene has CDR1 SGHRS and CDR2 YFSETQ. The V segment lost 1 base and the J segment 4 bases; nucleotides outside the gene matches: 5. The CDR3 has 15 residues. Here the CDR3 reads CASSLQGGLYNEQFF. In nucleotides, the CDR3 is TGCGCCAGCAGCTTGCAAGGGGGCCTATACAATGAGCAGTTCTTC.

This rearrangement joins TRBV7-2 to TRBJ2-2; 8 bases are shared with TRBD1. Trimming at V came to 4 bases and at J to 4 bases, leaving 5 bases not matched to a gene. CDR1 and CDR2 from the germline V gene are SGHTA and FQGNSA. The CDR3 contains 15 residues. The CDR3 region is CASSSQGGGTGELFF. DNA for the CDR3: TGTGCCAGCAGCTCACAGGGGGGAGGCACCGGGGAGCTGTTTTTT.

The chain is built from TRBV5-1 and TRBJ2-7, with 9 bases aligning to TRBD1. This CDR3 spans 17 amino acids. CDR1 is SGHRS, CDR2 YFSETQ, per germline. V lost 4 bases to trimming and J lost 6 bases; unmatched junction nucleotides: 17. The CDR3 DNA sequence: TGCGCCAGCAGCAATAACGTAATGGGACAGGGAGCACGCGAGCAGTACTTC. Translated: CASSNNVMGQGAREQYF.

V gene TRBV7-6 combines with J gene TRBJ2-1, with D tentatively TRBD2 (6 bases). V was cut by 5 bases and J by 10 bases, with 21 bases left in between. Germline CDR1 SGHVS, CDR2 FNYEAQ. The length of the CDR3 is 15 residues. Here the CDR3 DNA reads TGTGCCAGCAGCCGAGGACGTACTAGCTACGGCGAGCAGTTCTTC. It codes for CASSRGRTSYGEQFF.

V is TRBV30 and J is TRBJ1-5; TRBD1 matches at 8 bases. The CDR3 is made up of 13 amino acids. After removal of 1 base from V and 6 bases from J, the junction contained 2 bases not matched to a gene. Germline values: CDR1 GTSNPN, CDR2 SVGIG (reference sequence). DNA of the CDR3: TGTGCCTGGAGTGCAGGGGGCCTTCAGCCCCAGCATTTT. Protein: CAWSAGGLQPQHF. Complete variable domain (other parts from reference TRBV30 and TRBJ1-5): SQTIHQWPATLVQPVGSPLSLECTVEGTSNPNLYWYRQAAGRGLQLLFYSVGIGQISSEVPQNLSASRPQDRQFILSSKKLLLSDSGFYLCAWSAGGLQPQHFGDGTRLSIL.

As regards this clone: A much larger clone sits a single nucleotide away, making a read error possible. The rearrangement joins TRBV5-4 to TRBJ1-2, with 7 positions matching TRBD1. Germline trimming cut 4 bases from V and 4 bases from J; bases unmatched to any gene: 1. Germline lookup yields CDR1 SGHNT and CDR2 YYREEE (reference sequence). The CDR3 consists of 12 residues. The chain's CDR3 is CASSGQVYGYTF. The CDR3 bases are TGTGCCAGCAGCGGACAGGTCTATGGCTACACCTTC.

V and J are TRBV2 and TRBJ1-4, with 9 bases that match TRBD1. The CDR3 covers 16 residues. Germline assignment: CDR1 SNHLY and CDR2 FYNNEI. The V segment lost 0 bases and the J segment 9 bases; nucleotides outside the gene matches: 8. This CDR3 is CASSEAAGTGFKKLFF. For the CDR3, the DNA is TGTGCCAGCAGTGAAGCTGCCGGGACAGGGTTTAAAAAACTGTTTTTT. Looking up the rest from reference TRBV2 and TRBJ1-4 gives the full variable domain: EPEVTQTPSHQVTQMGQEVILRCVPISNHLYFYWYRQILGQKVEFLVSFYNNEISEKSEIFDDQFSVERPDGSNFTLKIRSTKLEDSAMYFCASSEAAGTGFKKLFFGSGTQLSVL.

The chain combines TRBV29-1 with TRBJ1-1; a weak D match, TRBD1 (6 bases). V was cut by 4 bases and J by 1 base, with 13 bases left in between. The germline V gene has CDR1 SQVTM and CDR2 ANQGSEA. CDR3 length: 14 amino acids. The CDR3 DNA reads TGCAGCGTTGCACAAAAGGGGGAGAACACTGAAGCTTTCTTT. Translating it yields CSVAQKGENTEAFF.

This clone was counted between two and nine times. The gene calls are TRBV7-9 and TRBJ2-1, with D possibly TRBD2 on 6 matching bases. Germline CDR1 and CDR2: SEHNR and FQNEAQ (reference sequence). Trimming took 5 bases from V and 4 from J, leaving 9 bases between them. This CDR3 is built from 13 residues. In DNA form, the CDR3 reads TGTGCCAGCAGCCCGGGAGATTACAATGAGCAGTTCTTC. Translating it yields CASSPGDYNEQFF.

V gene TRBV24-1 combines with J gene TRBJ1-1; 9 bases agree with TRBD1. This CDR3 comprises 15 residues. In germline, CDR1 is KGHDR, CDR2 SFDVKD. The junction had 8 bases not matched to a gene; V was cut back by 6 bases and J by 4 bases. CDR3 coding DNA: TGTGCCACCAGTCCCGGGACAGGGTTCGGCACTGAAGCTTTCTTT. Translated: CATSPGTGFGTEAFF.

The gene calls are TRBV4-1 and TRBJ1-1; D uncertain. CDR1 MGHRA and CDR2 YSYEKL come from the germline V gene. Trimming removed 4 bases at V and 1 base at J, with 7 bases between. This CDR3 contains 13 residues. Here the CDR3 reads CASSRAANTEAFF. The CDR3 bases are TGCGCCAGCAGCCGAGCGGCGAACACTGAAGCTTTCTTT.

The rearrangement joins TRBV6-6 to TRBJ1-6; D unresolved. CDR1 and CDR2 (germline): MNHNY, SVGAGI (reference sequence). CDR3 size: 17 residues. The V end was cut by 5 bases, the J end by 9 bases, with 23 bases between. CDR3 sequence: CASSLPPTLYVGSPLHF. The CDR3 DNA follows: TGTGCCAGCAGTCTTCCACCAACCCTATACGTTGGTTCACCCCTCCACTTT.

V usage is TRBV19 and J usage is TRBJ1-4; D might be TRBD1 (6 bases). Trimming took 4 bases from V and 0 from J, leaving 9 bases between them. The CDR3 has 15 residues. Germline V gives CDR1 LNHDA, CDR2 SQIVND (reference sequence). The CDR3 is CASSRTVATNEKLFF. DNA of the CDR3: TGTGCCAGTAGTAGGACAGTTGCAACTAATGAAAAACTGTTTTTT.

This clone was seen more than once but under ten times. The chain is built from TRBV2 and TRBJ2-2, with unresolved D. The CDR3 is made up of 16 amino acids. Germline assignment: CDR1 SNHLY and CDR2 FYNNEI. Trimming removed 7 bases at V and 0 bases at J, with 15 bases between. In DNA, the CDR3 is TGTGCCAGCACCTCAACAGCACTTACGAACACCGGGGAGCTGTTTTTT. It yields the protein CASTSTALTNTGELFF.

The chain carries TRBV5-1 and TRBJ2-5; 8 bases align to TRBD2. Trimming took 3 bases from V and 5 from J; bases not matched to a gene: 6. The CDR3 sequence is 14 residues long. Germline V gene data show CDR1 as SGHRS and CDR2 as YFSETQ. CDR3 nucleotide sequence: TGCGCCAGCAGCTCCTCATTAGCGGGGGAGACCCAGTACTTC. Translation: CASSSSLAGETQYF.

CDR3 sequence: CASRKTSGSYEQYF. The CDR3 DNA sequence: TGTGCCAGCAGAAAGACTAGCGGGAGCTACGAGCAGTACTTC. This sequence joins TRBV11-2 and TRBJ2-7, with 12 bases lining up with TRBD2. The V gene end was trimmed by 6 bases and the J gene end by 3 bases; junction bases not matched to a gene: 3. Looked up from germline, CDR1 is SGHAT and CDR2 is FQNNGV. The CDR3 has 14 amino acids.

The CDR3 here is CASSSGAITDTQYF. Here the CDR3 DNA reads TGTGCCAGCAGCTCCGGAGCAATCACAGATACGCAGTATTTT. The gene calls are TRBV7-9 and TRBJ2-3; no definite D call. Germline CDR1 is SEHNR and CDR2 is FQNEAQ (reference sequence). V lost 4 bases and J 2 bases, leaving 10 bases between the germline ends. The CDR3 loop spans 14 amino acids.